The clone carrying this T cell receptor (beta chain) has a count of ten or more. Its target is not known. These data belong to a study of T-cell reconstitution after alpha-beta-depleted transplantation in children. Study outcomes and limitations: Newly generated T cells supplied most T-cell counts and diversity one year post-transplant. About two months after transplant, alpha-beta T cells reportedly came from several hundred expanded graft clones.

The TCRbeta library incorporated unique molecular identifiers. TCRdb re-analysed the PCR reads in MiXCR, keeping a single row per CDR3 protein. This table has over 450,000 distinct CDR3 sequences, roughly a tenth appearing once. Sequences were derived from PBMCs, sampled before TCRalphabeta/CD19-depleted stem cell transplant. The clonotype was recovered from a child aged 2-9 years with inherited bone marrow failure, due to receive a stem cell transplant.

CDR3 nucleotides: TGTGCCAGCAGGACCGGGACAGGTTCCTACAATGAGCAGTTCTTC. This encodes CASRTGTGSYNEQFF. V usage is TRBV6-1 and J usage is TRBJ2-1; 8 bases match TRBD1. The V gene end was trimmed by 6 bases and the J gene end by 1 base; junction bases not matched to a gene: 5. CDR1 MNHNS and CDR2 SASEGT come from the germline V gene. The CDR3 length is 15 residues.